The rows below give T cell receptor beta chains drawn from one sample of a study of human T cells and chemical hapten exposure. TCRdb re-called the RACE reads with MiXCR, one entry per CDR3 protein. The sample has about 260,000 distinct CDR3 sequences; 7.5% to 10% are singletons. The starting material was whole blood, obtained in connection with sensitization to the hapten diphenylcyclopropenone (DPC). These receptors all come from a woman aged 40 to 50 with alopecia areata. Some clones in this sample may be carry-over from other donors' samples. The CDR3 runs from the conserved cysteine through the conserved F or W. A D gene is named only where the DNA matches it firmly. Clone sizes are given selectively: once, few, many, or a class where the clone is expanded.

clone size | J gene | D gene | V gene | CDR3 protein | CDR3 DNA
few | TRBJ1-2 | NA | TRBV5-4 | CASSPALNYGYTF | TGTGCCAGCAGCCCTGCCTTAAACTATGGCTACACCTTC
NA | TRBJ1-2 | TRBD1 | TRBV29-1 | CSVAGDRVGGYTF | TGCAGCGTTGCTGGAGACAGGGTTGGCGGCTACACCTTC
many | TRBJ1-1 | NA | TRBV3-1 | CASSTVGGHTEAFF | TGTGCCAGCAGCACGGTCGGGGGGCACACTGAAGCTTTCTTT
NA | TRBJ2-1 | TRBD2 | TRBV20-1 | CSALRTSGYYEQFF | TGCAGTGCTCTAAGGACTAGCGGGTATTATGAGCAGTTCTTC
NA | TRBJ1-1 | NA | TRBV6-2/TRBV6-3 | CASSYSAVQSRGRNTEAFF | TGTGCCAGCAGTTACTCGGCGGTCCAGTCTCGGGGCAGGAACACTGAAGCTTTCTTT
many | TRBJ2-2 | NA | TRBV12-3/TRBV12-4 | CASSLAGVTGELFF | TGTGCCAGCAGTTTAGCAGGGGTCACCGGGGAGCTGTTTTTT
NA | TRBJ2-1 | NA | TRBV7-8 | CASSPGGVSYNEQFF | TGTGCCAGCAGCCCCGGTGGGGTATCCTACAATGAGCAGTTCTTC
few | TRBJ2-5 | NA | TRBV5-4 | CASSPWDEKETQYF | TGTGCCAGCAGCCCGTGGGACGAGAAAGAGACCCAGTACTTC
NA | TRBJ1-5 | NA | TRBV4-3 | CAGSQDALGQGNQPQHF | TGCGCCGGCAGCCAAGACGCTCTGGGGCAGGGGAATCAGCCCCAGCATTTT
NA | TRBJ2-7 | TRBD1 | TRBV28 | CASSLLGQVETYEQYF | TGTGCCAGCAGTTTATTGGGACAGGTGGAGACCTACGAGCAGTACTTC
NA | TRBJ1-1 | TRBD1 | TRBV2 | CASRVTGEGTEAFF | TGTGCCAGCAGGGTTACAGGGGAGGGCACTGAAGCTTTCTTT
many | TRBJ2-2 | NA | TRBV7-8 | CASSFASPTGELFF | TGTGCCAGCAGCTTCGCAAGCCCCACCGGGGAGCTGTTTTTT
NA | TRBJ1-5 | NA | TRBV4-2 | CASSQEMLNSNQPQHF | TGTGCCAGCAGCCAAGAGATGCTTAATAGCAATCAGCCCCAGCATTTT
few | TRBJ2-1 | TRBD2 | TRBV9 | CASSPGGGANNEQFF | TGTGCCAGCAGCCCGGGGGGAGGGGCTAACAATGAGCAGTTCTTC
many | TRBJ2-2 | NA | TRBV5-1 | CASTRNTGELFF | TGCGCCAGCACCCGGAACACCGGGGAGCTGTTTTTT
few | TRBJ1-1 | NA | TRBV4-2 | CASSQEGLLNTEAFF | TGTGCCAGCAGCCAAGAGGGCCTATTGAACACTGAAGCTTTCTTT
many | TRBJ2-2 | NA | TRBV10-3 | CAIGEDVLANTGELFF | TGTGCCATCGGAGAGGACGTTCTAGCGAACACCGGGGAGCTGTTTTTT
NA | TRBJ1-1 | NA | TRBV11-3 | CASSLESGGRTEAFF | TGTGCCAGCAGCTTAGAGTCAGGTGGGCGCACTGAAGCTTTCTTT
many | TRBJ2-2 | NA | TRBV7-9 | CASSATLSDTGELFF | TGTGCCAGCAGCGCCACGCTATCGGACACCGGGGAGCTGTTTTTT
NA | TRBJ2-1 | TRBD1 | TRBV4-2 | CASSRLPGQGGEQFF | TGTGCCAGCAGCCGACTACCGGGACAGGGTGGGGAGCAGTTCTTC
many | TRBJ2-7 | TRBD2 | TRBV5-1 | CASSPSGTSGSRYEQYF | TGCGCCAGCAGCCCCTCCGGGACTAGCGGGTCCCGCTACGAGCAGTACTTC
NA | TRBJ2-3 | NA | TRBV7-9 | CASSTTMRQDTQYF | TGTGCCAGCAGCACAACAATGAGGCAAGATACGCAGTATTTT
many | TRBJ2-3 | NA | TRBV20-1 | CSARDIPVGGGTDTQYF | TGCAGTGCTAGAGATATCCCTGTAGGAGGTGGCACAGATACGCAGTATTTT
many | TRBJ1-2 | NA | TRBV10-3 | CAISESVDGATYGYTF | TGTGCCATCAGTGAGTCTGTCGATGGGGCTACCTATGGCTACACCTTC
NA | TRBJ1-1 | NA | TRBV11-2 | CASSFRLNTEAFF | TGTGCCAGCAGCTTCCGTTTAAACACTGAAGCTTTCTTT
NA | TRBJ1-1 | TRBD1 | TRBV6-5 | CASSRRLTGQTEAFF | TGTGCCAGCAGCCGAAGGTTGACAGGGCAAACTGAAGCTTTCTTT
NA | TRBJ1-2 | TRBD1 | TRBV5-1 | CASREGQGGFYGYTF | TGCGCCAGCAGAGAGGGACAGGGAGGCTTCTATGGCTACACCTTC
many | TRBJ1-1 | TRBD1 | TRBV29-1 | CSVRDRVNTEAFF | TGCAGCGTTAGGGACAGGGTGAACACTGAAGCTTTCTTT
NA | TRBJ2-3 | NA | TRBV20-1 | CSADARPPDTQYF | TGCAGTGCCGACGCTAGACCACCAGATACGCAGTATTTT
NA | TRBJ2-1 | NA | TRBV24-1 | CATSDSGRHRSSYNEQFF | TGTGCCACCAGTGACTCGGGGAGGCACCGGAGCTCCTACAATGAGCAGTTCTTC
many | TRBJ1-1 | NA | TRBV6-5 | CASSYSSRNTEAFF | TGTGCCAGCAGTTACTCGAGCAGGAACACTGAAGCTTTCTTT
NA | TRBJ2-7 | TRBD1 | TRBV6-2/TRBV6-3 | CASSRDRGLDEQYF | TGTGCCAGCAGCCGGGACAGGGGGCTAGACGAGCAGTACTTC
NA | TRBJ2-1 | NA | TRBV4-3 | CASSQINREPYNEQFF | TGCGCCAGCAGCCAAATTAACAGGGAACCCTACAATGAGCAGTTCTTC
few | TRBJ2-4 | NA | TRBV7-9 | CASSLNLNIQYF | TGTGCCAGCAGCTTAAACCTAAACATTCAGTACTTC
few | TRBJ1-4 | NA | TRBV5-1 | CASSFGGVEKLFF | TGCGCCAGCAGCTTCGGGGGAGTTGAAAAACTGTTTTTT
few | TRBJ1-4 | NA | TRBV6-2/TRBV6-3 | CASSSQQWRGEKLFF | TGTGCCAGCAGTTCTCAACAATGGCGTGGCGAAAAACTGTTTTTT
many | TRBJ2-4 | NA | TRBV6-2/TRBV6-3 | CASSAGRGIQYF | TGTGCCAGCAGCGCCGGACGGGGCATTCAGTACTTC
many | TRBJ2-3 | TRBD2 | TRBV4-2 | CASSLSSGRGSDTQYF | TGTGCCAGCAGCCTCTCGAGCGGGAGGGGGTCAGATACGCAGTATTTT
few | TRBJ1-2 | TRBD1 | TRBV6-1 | CASSERTGTAYGYTF | TGTGCCAGCAGTGAACGGACAGGGACTGCCTATGGCTACACCTTC
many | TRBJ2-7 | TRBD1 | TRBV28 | CASRAPVGQGTSYEQYF | TGTGCCAGCAGGGCCCCGGTGGGACAGGGGACTTCCTACGAGCAGTACTTC
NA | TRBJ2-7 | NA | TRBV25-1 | CASRVNYEQYF | TGTGCCAGCCGCGTAAACTACGAGCAGTACTTC
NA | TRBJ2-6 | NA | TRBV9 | CASSVRGLSSGANVLTF | TGTGCCAGCAGCGTACGGGGCCTAAGCTCTGGGGCCAACGTCCTGACTTTC
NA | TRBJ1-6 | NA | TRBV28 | CASTSEGGEYSPLHF | TGTGCCAGCACTTCTGAAGGGGGGGAATATTCACCCCTCCACTTT
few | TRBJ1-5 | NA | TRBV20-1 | CSARQGMGGNQPQHF | TGCAGTGCTAGACAGGGGATGGGGGGCAATCAGCCCCAGCATTTT
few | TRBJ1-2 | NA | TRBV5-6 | CASSFGKSNYGYTF | TGTGCCAGCAGCTTTGGCAAATCTAACTATGGCTACACCTTC
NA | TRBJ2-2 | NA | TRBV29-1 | CSVEMGIDTGELFF | TGCAGCGTTGAAATGGGCATCGACACCGGGGAGCTGTTTTTT
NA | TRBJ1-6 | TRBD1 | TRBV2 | CAAPTRDRGSPLHF | TGTGCCGCCCCTACCCGGGACAGGGGTTCACCCCTCCACTTT
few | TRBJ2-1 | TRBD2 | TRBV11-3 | CASSEGTSGYNEQFF | TGTGCCAGCTCAGAGGGGACTAGCGGATACAATGAGCAGTTCTTC
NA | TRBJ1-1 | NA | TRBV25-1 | CASSERPGVGAEAFF | TGTGCCAGCAGTGAACGGCCAGGTGTAGGAGCTGAAGCTTTCTTT
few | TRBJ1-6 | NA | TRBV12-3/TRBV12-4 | CASSSGATNSPLHF | TGTGCCAGCAGTTCCGGGGCGACGAATTCACCCCTCCACTTT